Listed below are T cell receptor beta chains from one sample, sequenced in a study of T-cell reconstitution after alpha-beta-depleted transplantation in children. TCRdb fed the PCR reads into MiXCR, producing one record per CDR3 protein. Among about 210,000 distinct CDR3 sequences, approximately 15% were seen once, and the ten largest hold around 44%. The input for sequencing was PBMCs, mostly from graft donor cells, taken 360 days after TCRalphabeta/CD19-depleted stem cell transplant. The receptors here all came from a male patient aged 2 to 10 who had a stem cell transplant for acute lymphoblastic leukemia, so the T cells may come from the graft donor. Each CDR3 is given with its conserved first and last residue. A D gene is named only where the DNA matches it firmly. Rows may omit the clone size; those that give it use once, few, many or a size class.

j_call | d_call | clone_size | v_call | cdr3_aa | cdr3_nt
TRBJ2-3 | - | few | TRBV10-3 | CAIGQPTRTDTQYF | TGTGCCATCGGACAGCCAACAAGGACAGATACGCAGTATTTT
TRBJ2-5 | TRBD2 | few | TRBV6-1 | CASRSGTSAQETQYF | TGTGCCAGCAGAAGTGGGACTAGCGCTCAAGAGACCCAGTACTTC
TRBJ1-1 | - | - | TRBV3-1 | CASSLSQTEAFF | TGTGCCAGCAGCCTGTCACAGACTGAAGCTTTCTTT
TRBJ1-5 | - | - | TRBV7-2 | CASSLVGSRSNQPQHF | TGTGCCAGCAGCTTAGTAGGGTCTAGAAGCAATCAGCCCCAGCATTTT
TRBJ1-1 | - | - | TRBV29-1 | CSGKSRASATEAFF | TGCAGCGGCAAATCTCGAGCCTCAGCCACTGAAGCTTTCTTT
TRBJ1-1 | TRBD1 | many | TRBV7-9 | CASRTPGTENTEAFF | TGTGCCAGCAGGACCCCCGGGACAGAGAACACTGAAGCTTTCTTT
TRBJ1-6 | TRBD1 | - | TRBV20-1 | CSARDGTGDNSPLHF | TGCAGTGCTAGAGATGGGACAGGAGATAATTCACCCCTCCACTTT
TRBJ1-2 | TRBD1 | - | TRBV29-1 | CSVRDTGGSGYTF | TGCAGCGTTCGGGATACAGGGGGAAGTGGCTACACCTTC
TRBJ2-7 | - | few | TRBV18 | CASSPPAGGYEQYF | TGTGCCAGCTCACCACCGGCTGGGGGCTACGAGCAGTACTTC
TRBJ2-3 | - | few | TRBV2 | CASSGPRSNPDTQYF | TGTGCCAGCAGTGGGCCTAGAAGTAATCCAGATACGCAGTATTTT
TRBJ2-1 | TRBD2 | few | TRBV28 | CASSPKRGLGEQFF | TGTGCCAGCAGTCCCAAGAGGGGACTAGGTGAGCAGTTCTTC
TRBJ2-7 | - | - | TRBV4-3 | CASSQLPGHSYEQYF | TGCGCCAGCAGCCAACTACCGGGACACTCCTACGAGCAGTACTTC
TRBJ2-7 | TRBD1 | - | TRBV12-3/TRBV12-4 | CASSRQGGPTEQYF | TGTGCCAGCAGCCGACAGGGGGGACCGACCGAGCAGTACTTC
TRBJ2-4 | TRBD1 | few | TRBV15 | CATSRGRGQGDIQYF | TGTGCCACCAGCAGAGGCCGCGGGCAGGGGGACATTCAGTACTTC
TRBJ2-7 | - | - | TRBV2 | CASSEQGIYEQYF | TGTGCCAGCAGTGAACAGGGGATCTACGAGCAGTACTTC
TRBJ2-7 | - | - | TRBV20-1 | CSPNGDYEQYF | TGCAGTCCAAACGGGGACTACGAGCAGTACTTC
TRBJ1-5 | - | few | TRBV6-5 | CASSDWSNQPQHF | TGTGCCAGCAGTGACTGGAGCAATCAGCCCCAGCATTTT